The 20 T cell receptor beta chains listed next were all sequenced from one sample in a study of CD8 T cells in Susac syndrome. When the RNA was reverse transcribed, random hexamers were used with an input of about 0.5 to 1 ug. TCRdb called the immunoSEQ multiplex PCR reads again in MiXCR, with one record for every CDR3 protein. Of some 260,000 distinct CDR3 sequences listed, just under 95% are singletons. The source material was CD4+ T cells from PBMCs. These receptors came from a human donor with multiple sclerosis.

The V call is TRBV3-1, the J call TRBJ1-2, with D maybe TRBD1 (5 bases). This CDR3 has 15 residues. Trimming cost V 4 bases and J 2 bases, with 14 bases left between them. Germline V gives CDR1 LGHDT, CDR2 YNNKEL (reference sequence). CDR3 DNA sequence: TGTGCCAGCAGCCCTGGGGCGAACAGGAACTATGGCTACACCTTC. Residues: CASSPGANRNYGYTF.

The chain employs TRBV18 and TRBJ2-1; TRBD2 agrees at 11 bases. This CDR3 contains 16 residues. Germline V gene data show CDR1 as KGHSH and CDR2 as LQKENI. J lost 7 bases, V lost 3 bases, and 8 bases had no gene match. Written as DNA, the CDR3 is TGTGCCAGCTCACCTGCTGTAGCGGGGGGGACTAATGAGCAGTTCTTC. Protein: CASSPAVAGGTNEQFF.

The chain recombines TRBV11-2 with TRBJ2-7, with D perhaps matching TRBD2 (6 bases). The CDR3 has 15 residues. Germline V gene sequence: CDR1 SGHAT, CDR2 FQNNGV. V was pared by 5 bases and J by 4 bases, with 18 bases between. As DNA, the CDR3 is TGTGCCAGCAGCGCCTTCGGAGGAGGGGAGTACGAGCAGTACGTC. Encoded protein: CASSAFGGGEYEQYV.

The chain employs TRBV6-1 and TRBJ2-7; D might be TRBD1 (6 bases). V lost 4 bases, J lost 4 bases, and 17 bases lay in between. Germline CDR1 and CDR2: MNHNS and SASEGT. The CDR3 runs 15 residues. The CDR3 loop is CASSGGGVRGYEQYF. The CDR3 DNA reads TGTGCCAGCAGTGGGGGTGGCGTCAGGGGATACGAGCAGTACTTC.

This chain uses TRBV11-2 with TRBJ2-6; 7 positions agree with TRBD2. From germline, CDR1 is SGHAT and CDR2 FQNNGV. The CDR3 runs to 18 residues. Germline trimming cut 2 bases from V and 0 bases from J; bases unmatched to any gene: 7. The CDR3 protein is CASSLNGEGLSGANVLTF. CDR3 nucleotides: TGTGCCAGCAGCTTAAATGGGGAGGGACTCTCTGGGGCCAACGTCCTGACTTTC.

This clonotype occurred a few times. The CDR3 nucleotides read TGTGCCAGCAGTTTAAACAGGGGTGACTATGGCTACACCTTC. This translates into CASSLNRGDYGYTF. The chain recombines TRBV12-3 or TRBV12-4 with TRBJ1-2; 7 nucleotides agree with TRBD1. CDR3 size: 14 residues. V trimming: 2 bases; J trimming: 3 bases; junction bases outside the gene matches: 3.

This rearrangement joins TRBV6-2 or TRBV6-3 to TRBJ2-7, with D possibly being TRBD1 (5 bases). The V and J ends lost 5 bases and 0 bases respectively, with 8 bases between them. CDR3 length: 13 residues. The germline CDR1 and CDR2 sequences are MNHEY and SVGEGT. The DNA for the CDR3 is TGTGCCAGCAGTGATGGGGCCTCCTACGAGCAGTACGTC. Amino acids: CASSDGASYEQYV.

This clonotype was detected a few times. The chain combines TRBV4-1 with TRBJ2-5; TRBD1 might be the D (5 bases). V was trimmed by 1 base and J by 7 bases, leaving 16 bases between them. Germline-derived CDR1 and CDR2 are MGHRA and YSYEKL. CDR3 size: 15 residues. The CDR3 DNA reads TGCGCCAGCAGCCAAGTTGTCCTAGGGCAGGGGACCCAGTACTTC. Its translation: CASSQVVLGQGTQYF.

For the CDR3, the DNA is TGTGCCAGCAGCGTGGGGGGCAGGGCTGAAGCTTTCTTT. Its protein product is CASSVGGRAEAFF. The chain employs TRBV7-3 and TRBJ1-1; TRBD1 is a possible D gene (6 bases). Looked up from germline, CDR1 is SGHTA and CDR2 is FQGTGA. The CDR3 loop spans 13 amino acids. The V gene lost 5 bases and the J gene lost 6 bases, with 13 bases spanning the gap.

The chain carries TRBV4-1 and TRBJ1-6; D call uncertain. CDR3 length equals 13 residues. Germline V gene data show CDR1 as MGHRA and CDR2 as YSYEKL. Trimming left V 2 bases short and J 11 bases short, with 10 bases between. The CDR3, as DNA: TGCGCCAGCAGCCAACGACATGAAGCACCCCTCCACTTT. This sequence encodes CASSQRHEAPLHF.

This chain joins TRBV24-1 and TRBJ2-5; 11 nucleotides align to TRBD1. Losses at the gene ends were 9 bases for V and 3 bases for J; bases not matched to a gene: 2. The CDR3 contains 13 residues. CDR1 and CDR2 from the germline V gene are KGHDR and SFDVKD. DNA of the CDR3: TGTGCCACCGGACAGGGGGCCGAAGAGACCCAGTACTTC. Its translation: CATGQGAEETQYF.

The chain combines TRBV27 with TRBJ2-6; no firm D call. CDR1 is MNHEY, CDR2 SMNVEV, per germline (reference sequence). Trimming removed 3 bases from V and 1 base from J, with 7 bases in between. The CDR3 sequence is 15 residues long. CDR3 region: CASSFRISGANVLTF. The CDR3 DNA reads as TGTGCCAGCAGTTTTAGGATTTCTGGGGCCAACGTCCTGACTTTC.

The sample holds a few counts of this clonotype. The chain has TRBV18 and TRBJ2-3, with D unclear. Trimming cost V 3 bases and J 5 bases, with 6 bases left between them. The CDR3 runs 12 residues. Per germline, CDR1 KGHSH and CDR2 LQKENI. The CDR3 loop is CASSPLGDTQYF. The DNA for the CDR3 is TGTGCCAGCTCACCCCTCGGAGATACGCAGTATTTT.

The J gene is TRBJ2-1, the V gene TRBV6-5; D assignment may be TRBD1 or TRBD2 (7 bases each). The V end was cut by 4 bases, the J end by 10 bases, with 17 bases between. This CDR3 comprises 14 residues. CDR1 and CDR2 (germline): MNHEY, SVGAGI. This chain's CDR3 is CASSSNRQGGEQFF. CDR3 bases: TGTGCCAGCAGTTCGAACAGACAGGGAGGGGAGCAGTTCTTC.

J is TRBJ1-1 and V is TRBV30, with 7 bases that match TRBD1. Per germline, CDR1 GTSNPN and CDR2 SVGIG (reference sequence). The CDR3 totals 15 residues. Trimming took 1 base from V and 4 from J; bases not matched to a gene: 9. CDR3 amino acids: CAWSGQRGLFTEAFF. DNA for the CDR3: TGTGCCTGGAGTGGACAGAGGGGGCTTTTCACTGAAGCTTTCTTT.

The chain recombines TRBV5-4 with TRBJ2-5; 7 positions agree with TRBD2. The V gene end was trimmed by 4 bases and the J gene end by 5 bases; junction bases not matched to a gene: 5. This CDR3 contains 13 residues. In germline, CDR1 is SGHNT, CDR2 YYREEE (reference sequence). For the CDR3, the DNA is TGTGCCAGCAGCAGGGACTATTCCGAGACCCAGTACTTC. Translating it yields CASSRDYSETQYF.

The rearrangement joins TRBV18 to TRBJ1-6; D not resolved. Germline lookup yields CDR1 KGHSH and CDR2 LQKENI. The length of the CDR3 is 17 residues. Trimming pared 2 bases from V and 1 base from J, leaving 12 bases between. This chain's CDR3 is CASSPGLPGSYNSPLHF. In nucleotides, the CDR3 is TGTGCCAGCTCACCAGGTCTTCCGGGTTCCTATAATTCACCCCTCCACTTT.

The CDR3 region is CSASGGRGGNEQFF. DNA for the CDR3: TGCAGTGCTAGTGGGGGTAGGGGTGGCAATGAGCAGTTCTTC. The chain uses TRBV20-1 and TRBJ2-1; D may match TRBD1 or TRBD2 (5 bases each). Germline V gene sequence: CDR1 DFQATT, CDR2 SNEGSKA (reference sequence). Trimming shortened V by 3 bases and J by 6 bases, and 15 bases separated the two germline ends. The CDR3 sequence is 14 residues long.

The V gene is TRBV6-5, the J gene TRBJ1-2; TRBD1 is a possible D gene (5 bases). This CDR3 spans 14 amino acids. Germline CDR1 and CDR2: MNHEY and SVGAGI. V was pared by 5 bases and J by 0 bases, with 10 bases between. The CDR3, as DNA: TGTGCCAGCAGTCGATCGACAGCTAACTATGGCTACACCTTC. Amino acids: CASSRSTANYGYTF.

The V gene is TRBV7-8, the J gene TRBJ1-2; 7 bases are shared with TRBD1. There are 17 residues in the CDR3. Per germline, CDR1 SGHVS and CDR2 FQNEAQ. The junction had 14 bases not matched to a gene; V was cut back by 4 bases and J by 3 bases. This chain's CDR3 is CASSSWVERGLDYGYTF. Here the CDR3 DNA reads TGTGCCAGCAGCTCTTGGGTCGAGAGGGGGCTGGACTATGGCTACACCTTC.